This T cell receptor (beta chain) was recorded in a study of blood T cell repertoires in COVID-19. Only a few counts were recorded for this clone. Trimming stripped 7 bases from V and 5 bases from J, with 18 bases between. Germline-derived CDR1 and CDR2 are SGHAT and FQNNGV. The CDR3 length is 16 residues. Only in-frame clones appear in the TCRdb table, and some are missing; sequencing was by immunoSEQ multiplex PCR. Of 250,000 to 350,000 clones in the sample, approximately 90% were seen once. This TCR was recovered from a young man with acute or convalescent COVID-19. This chain connects TRBV11-2 to TRBJ1-6; D ambiguous. The sample comprised peripheral blood. CDR3 coding DNA: TGTGCCAGCACCCTTTCGAGTGGGCTTCATAATTCACCCCTCCACTTT. This translates into CASTLSSGLHNSPLHF.